A selection of T cell receptor beta chains follows, all from one sample in a study of T cells in Graves' hyperthyroidism and ophthalmopathy. TCRdb re-called the multiplex PCR reads through MiXCR, storing one row per CDR3 protein. The sample lists 340,000 or so distinct CDR3 sequences, over 15% occurring once. Source material: blood. All receptors derive from a woman aged 50 to 60 with Graves' hyperthyroidism. The CDR3 runs from the conserved cysteine through the conserved F or W. The D gene is left open where the match is weak. Some rows mark clone size as missing; the rest say once, few, many or name a class of expanded clone.

v_call	j_call	d_call	clone_size	cdr3_aa	cdr3_nt
TRBV12-3/TRBV12-4	TRBJ1-4	TRBD1	many	CASSLGTDNEKLFF	TGTGCCAGCAGTCTCGGGACAGATAATGAAAAACTGTTTTTT
TRBV19	TRBJ1-4	.	few	CASSWQGTEKLFF	TGTGCCAGTAGCTGGCAGGGTACGGAAAAACTGTTTTTT
TRBV19	TRBJ1-1	.	few	CASSISAGGAFF	TGTGCCAGTAGTATATCAGCGGGGGGAGCTTTCTTT
TRBV3-1	TRBJ1-4	.	few	CASTLSVGTNEKLFF	TGTGCCAGCACTCTCAGTGTTGGCACTAATGAAAAACTGTTTTTT
TRBV5-1	TRBJ2-5	TRBD1	.	CASKPGQGFETQYF	TGCGCCAGTAAACCGGGACAGGGGTTTGAGACCCAGTACTTC
TRBV19	TRBJ1-4	.	few	CASYGGSEATNEKLFF	TGTGCCAGTTACGGAGGGAGCGAGGCAACTAATGAAAAACTGTTTTTT
TRBV6-1	TRBJ1-5	.	.	CASRSGFGGRNQPQHF	TGTGCCAGCCGGAGCGGCTTTGGAGGTCGCAATCAGCCCCAGCATTTT
TRBV20-1	TRBJ2-2	.	.	CSAQEGGELFF	TGCAGTGCCCAGGAAGGCGGGGAGCTGTTTTTT
TRBV5-6	TRBJ2-2	TRBD1	.	CASSREQGDGTGELFF	TGTGCCAGCAGCCGCGAGCAGGGGGATGGGACCGGGGAGCTGTTTTTT
TRBV20-1	TRBJ1-4	.	.	CSARWGGSANEKLFF	TGCAGTGCTAGATGGGGGGGCTCGGCTAATGAAAAACTGTTTTTT
TRBV19	TRBJ1-1	.	few	CASRSVMNTEAFF	TGTGCCAGTAGAAGTGTCATGAACACTGAAGCTTTCTTT
TRBV10-3	TRBJ2-1	.	few	CAISGGTGGGDNEQFF	TGTGCCATCAGTGGAGGAACAGGGGGAGGGGACAATGAGCAGTTCTTC
TRBV18	TRBJ2-7	.	.	CASSPQSGTYYEQYF	TGTGCCAGCTCACCCCAATCCGGGACATACTACGAGCAGTACTTC